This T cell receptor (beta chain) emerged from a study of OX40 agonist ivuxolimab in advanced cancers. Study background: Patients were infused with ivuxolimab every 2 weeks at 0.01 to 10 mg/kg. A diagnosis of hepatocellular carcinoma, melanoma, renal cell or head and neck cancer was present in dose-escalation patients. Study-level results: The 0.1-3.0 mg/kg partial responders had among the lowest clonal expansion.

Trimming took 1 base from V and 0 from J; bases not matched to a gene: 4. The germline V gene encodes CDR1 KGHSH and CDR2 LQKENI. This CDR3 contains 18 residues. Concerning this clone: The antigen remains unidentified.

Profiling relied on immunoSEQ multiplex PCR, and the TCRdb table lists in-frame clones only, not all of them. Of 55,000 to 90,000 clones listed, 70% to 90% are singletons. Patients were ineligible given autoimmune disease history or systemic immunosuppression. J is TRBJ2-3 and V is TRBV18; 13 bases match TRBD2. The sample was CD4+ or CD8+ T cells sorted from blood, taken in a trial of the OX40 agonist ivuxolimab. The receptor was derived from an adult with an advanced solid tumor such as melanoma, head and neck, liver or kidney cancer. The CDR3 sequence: CASSPLWTSGRSTDTQYF. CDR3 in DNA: TGTGCCAGCTCACCACTTTGGACTAGCGGGAGAAGCACAGATACGCAGTATTTT.